This entry lists 13 T cell receptor beta chains sequenced from one sample in a study of blood T cells in healthy people across ages (dated by TCRdb to between 2015 and 2017). Libraries were prepared through 5' RACE. A second PCR of about 6 to 11 cycles was run with a J-beta primer mix and a sample-barcoded 5' primer. TCRdb reran the public reads through fastp at Q25 and MiXCR, keeping productive beta chains. For every CDR3 protein sequence, its rows merge into one entry that carries the most common genes and DNA. The sample table contains 1.8 million or so distinct CDR3 sequences; only one count was recorded for approximately 40% of them. Roughly 24% of the sample rests with the top ten. The sequencing sample was made of blood. These TCRs come from a human donor in good health.

The chain combines TRBV29-1 with TRBJ2-5; D tentatively fits TRBD1 or TRBD2 (5 bases each). The CDR3 spans 12 residues. Germline V gene lookup returns CDR1 SQVTM and CDR2 ANQGSEA. V shed 6 bases and J shed 7 bases, with 15 bases lying between them. CDR3 sequence reads: CSVARDPRTQYF. The DNA of the CDR3 is TGCAGCGTAGCTCGGGACCCCCGGACCCAGTACTTC. Based on the CDR3 plus reference TRBV29-1 and TRBJ2-5, the full variable domain is SAVISQKPSRDICQRGTSLTIQCQVDSQVTMMFWYRQQPGQSLTLIATANQGSEATYESGFVIDKFPISRPNLTFSTLTVSNMSPEDSSIYLCSVARDPRTQYFGPGTRLLVL.

This rearrangement joins TRBV29-1 to TRBJ1-1; D not resolved. This CDR3 has 11 amino acids. V lost 5 bases and J lost 7, with 11 bases in between. Germline loops: CDR1 SQVTM, CDR2 ANQGSEA. The DNA of the CDR3 is TGCAGCGTTTCCGGACTCAGTGAAGCTTTCTTT. The encoded protein is CSVSGLSEAFF.

This chain connects TRBV20-1 to TRBJ2-7; D perhaps matches TRBD2 (6 bases). The CDR3 sequence is 14 residues long. V lost 5 bases and J 0 bases, leaving 14 bases between the germline ends. Germline V gene lookup returns CDR1 DFQATT and CDR2 SNEGSKA (reference sequence). DNA of the CDR3: TGCAGTGCTCCCCGAGGAGGGTACTCCTACGAGCAGTACTTC. Translating it yields CSAPRGGYSYEQYF.

Only one count was recorded for this clonotype. A much larger clone lies a single base off, so this may be a read error. This chain links TRBV30 with TRBJ2-1, with D perhaps TRBD1 or TRBD2 (5 bases each). The V gene's germline CDR1 is GTSNPN and CDR2 SVGIG (reference sequence). Trimming took off 0 bases at V and 9 bases at J, with 9 bases between the two ends. The CDR3 consists of 12 residues. CDR3 in DNA: TGTGCCTGGAGTGTAGGGACGGGTGAGCAGTTCTTC. Translating gives CAWSVGTGEQFF.

The rearrangement links TRBV29-1 to TRBJ1-4; D is uncertain. The CDR3 consists of 15 residues. Trimming left V 7 bases short and J 2 bases short, with 17 bases between. The germline V gene has CDR1 SQVTM and CDR2 ANQGSEA. CDR3 in DNA: TGCAGCGCCTTACCCCGGAGCGTGACTAATGAAAAACTGTTTTTT. Translation gives CSALPRSVTNEKLFF. Using reference TRBV29-1 and TRBJ1-4 for the parts outside the CDR3, the full variable domain is SAVISQKPSRDICQRGTSLTIQCQVDSQVTMMFWYRQQPGQSLTLIATANQGSEATYESGFVIDKFPISRPNLTFSTLTVSNMSPEDSSIYLCSALPRSVTNEKLFFGSGTQLSVL.

The chain combines TRBV6-5 with TRBJ1-5; D perhaps matches TRBD1 (5 bases). Trimming left V 8 bases short and J 9 bases short, with 20 bases between. The CDR3 length is 14 residues. Germline CDR1 reads MNHEY; CDR2 reads SVGAGI. In nucleotides, the CDR3 is TGTGCCAGCTCCACAAGGAGATGGGACGGGCCCCAGCATTTT. It translates to CASSTRRWDGPQHF.

This rearrangement joins TRBV7-2 to TRBJ2-4, with 11 nucleotides matching TRBD2. V lost 1 base, J lost 5 bases, and 1 base stayed unmatched. The CDR3 totals 15 residues. Germline values: CDR1 SGHTA, CDR2 FQGNSA. The chain's CDR3 is CASSLVLAGENIQYF. The DNA of the CDR3 is TGTGCCAGCAGCTTAGTACTAGCGGGGGAAAACATTCAGTACTTC.

This chain uses TRBV5-6 with TRBJ2-7; 7 bases are shared with TRBD1. V lost 0 bases and J lost 1; bases outside the gene matches: 7. The CDR3 runs 16 residues. Germline V gene sequence: CDR1 SGHDT, CDR2 YYEEEE. The chain's CDR3 is CASSLAWTGRSYEQYF. CDR3 DNA sequence: TGTGCCAGCAGCTTGGCCTGGACAGGACGTTCCTACGAGCAGTACTTC. Together with reference TRBV5-6 and TRBJ2-7, the CDR3 gives the full variable domain: DAGVTQSPTHLIKTRGQQVTLRCSPKSGHDTVSWYQQALGQGPQFIFQYYEEEERQRGNFPDRFSGHQFPNYSSELNVNALLLGDSALYLCASSLAWTGRSYEQYFGPGTRLTVT.

The CDR3 here is CASNQRARLMETQYF. The CDR3 region has the DNA TGTGCCAGCAACCAGAGGGCCCGCTTGATGGAGACCCAGTACTTC. This chain joins TRBV6-2 or TRBV6-3 and TRBJ2-5; D possibly corresponds to TRBD2 (5 bases). V shed 7 bases and J shed 5 bases, with 20 bases lying between them. The CDR3 runs 15 residues. In germline, CDR1 is MNHEY, CDR2 SVGEGT.

CDR3 nucleotide sequence: TGCGCCAGCAGCCAAACAACAGGGATGGCTAACTATGGCTACACCTTC. Its translation is CASSQTTGMANYGYTF. The V and J genes are TRBV4-1 and TRBJ1-2; TRBD1 might be the D (6 bases). Looked up from germline, CDR1 is MGHRA and CDR2 is YSYEKL. V was cut by 2 bases and J by 0 bases, with 13 bases left in between. This CDR3 contains 16 residues.

This clonotype has just a few counts. The CDR3 nucleotides read TGTGCCAGTCGGGACCTCTACAATGAGCAGTTCTTC. Amino acid sequence: CASRDLYNEQFF. This chain connects TRBV28 to TRBJ2-1; D possibly matches TRBD1 or TRBD2 (5 bases each). The CDR3 sequence is 12 residues long. Germline V gives CDR1 MDHEN, CDR2 SYDVKM. The V gene lost 9 bases and the J gene lost 3 bases, with 9 bases spanning the gap.

V gene TRBV18 combines with J gene TRBJ1-1; D ambiguous. The CDR3 consists of 13 residues. V was pared by 3 bases and J by 5 bases, with 10 bases between. Germline V gives CDR1 KGHSH, CDR2 LQKENI. The CDR3 coding sequence is TGTGCCAGCTCACCCCTAGGTAAAACTGAAGCTTTCTTT. It codes for CASSPLGKTEAFF.

V and J are TRBV7-2 and TRBJ2-1; D is unclear. The CDR3 has 13 residues. From germline, CDR1 is SGHTA and CDR2 FQGNSA. The germline V and J ends were trimmed by 0 bases and 3 bases, with 3 bases remaining between them. CDR3 in DNA: TGTGCCAGCAGCTTAGCGTACTACAATGAGCAGTTCTTC. It encodes CASSLAYYNEQFF.